The 7 T cell receptor beta chains below were found in one sample sequenced in a study of beta chain features in type 1 diabetes. Every bit of the isolated RNA underwent reverse transcription, so sequencing read expressed TCRB transcripts. Produced via immunoSEQ multiplex PCR; TCRdb's table is partial and in-frame only. Of tens of thousands of clones in the sample, 25% to 35% are singletons; the top ten hold 0.4% to 0.45%. Sequencing was carried out using stem cell memory CD4+ T cells from blood. These receptors all come from a woman aged 18-35 years in good health.

This chain connects TRBV5-1 to TRBJ1-1, with D possibly TRBD1 on 6 matching bases. This CDR3 region has 14 residues. Germline-derived CDR1 and CDR2 are SGHRS and YFSETQ. The V gene lost 2 bases and the J gene lost 4 bases, with 12 bases spanning the gap. CDR3 nucleotides: TGCGCCAGCAGCTTCCAGGGGATTTTCACTGAAGCTTTCTTT. It translates to CASSFQGIFTEAFF.

This clone was counted between two and nine times. This chain links TRBV5-6 with TRBJ2-1, with a weak D call TRBD1 (5 bases). V was pared by 4 bases and J by 7 bases, with 21 bases between. Looked up from germline, CDR1 is SGHDT and CDR2 is YYEEEE. The CDR3 length is 16 residues. The CDR3 coding sequence is TGTGCCAGCAGCGGGGAAGGGGAAAGGGCGACGAATGAGCAGTTCTTC. Its translation: CASSGEGERATNEQFF. Full variable domain (rest looked up from reference TRBV5-6 and TRBJ2-1): DAGVTQSPTHLIKTRGQQVTLRCSPKSGHDTVSWYQQALGQGPQFIFQYYEEEERQRGNFPDRFSGHQFPNYSSELNVNALLLGDSALYLCASSGEGERATNEQFFGPGTRLTVL.

This clone was detected a few times. The CDR3 DNA sequence: TGCAGCTTCAAATCTCAGGGGGCGCAGAGGACGGCTTTCTTT. It translates to CSFKSQGAQRTAFF. The chain uses TRBV29-1 and TRBJ1-1; 8 bases align to TRBD1. The germline V gene encodes CDR1 SQVTM and CDR2 ANQGSEA. This CDR3 contains 14 residues. Trimming cost V 8 bases and J 11 bases; bases outside gene matches: 19.

This sequence joins TRBV30 and TRBJ1-5; 8 nucleotides agree with TRBD1. Germline V CDR1 and CDR2: GTSNPN, SVGIG (reference sequence). The CDR3 is 15 residues long. V lost 2 bases and J lost 2; bases outside the gene matches: 5. The CDR3 DNA follows: TGTGCCTGGAGTACGGGACAGGTGCGCAATCAGCCCCAGCATTTT. Protein: CAWSTGQVRNQPQHF.

The chain uses TRBV9 and TRBJ2-7; 7 nucleotides match TRBD2. Germline CDR1 and CDR2: SGDLS and YYNGEE. The CDR3 has 14 residues. The V gene end was trimmed by 4 bases and the J gene end by 0 bases; junction bases not matched to a gene: 4. DNA for the CDR3: TGTGCCAGCAGCCCTAGCGGAGTCTCCTACGAGCAGTACTTC. It codes for CASSPSGVSYEQYF. The full variable domain, with the rest looked up from reference TRBV9 and TRBJ2-7, is DSGVTQTPKHLITATGQRVTLRCSPRSGDLSVYWYQQSLDQGLQFLIQYYNGEERAKGNILERFSAQQFPDLHSELNLSSLELGDSALYFCASSPSGVSYEQYFGPGTRLTVT.

This clone was found a few times. This chain links TRBV7-2 with TRBJ1-5; D is possibly TRBD1 (6 bases). CDR3 size: 15 residues. CDR1 is SGHTA, CDR2 FQGNSA, per germline. V dropped 1 base and J dropped 4 bases, with 11 bases sitting between them. In DNA, the CDR3 is TGTGCCAGCAGCTTAGTATCCCAGGGGAATCAGCCCCAGCATTTT. This sequence encodes CASSLVSQGNQPQHF. The full variable domain, its missing parts supplied by reference TRBV7-2 and TRBJ1-5, is GAGVSQSPSNKVTEKGKDVELRCDPISGHTALYWYRQSLGQGLEFLIYFQGNSAPDKSGLPSDRFSAERTGGSVSTLTIQRTQQEDSAVYLCASSLVSQGNQPQHFGDGTRLSIL.

This clone was counted only a few times. The rearrangement joins TRBV6-1 to TRBJ2-1, with TRBD2 matching 12 bases. After removal of 7 bases from V and 9 bases from J, the junction contained 7 bases not matched to a gene. The CDR3 has 14 residues. Germline V CDR1 and CDR2: MNHNS, SASEGT. The CDR3: CASIILAGGIEQFF. CDR3 coding DNA: TGTGCCAGCATTATACTAGCGGGAGGAATTGAGCAGTTCTTC.